One sample yielded the 9 T cell receptor beta chains listed below, sequenced in a study of graft-versus-host responses after intestinal transplantation. The repertoire was sequenced with immunoSEQ multiplex PCR; TCRdb's copy has only in-frame clones and lacks some. The top ten hold about 0.4% of the sample, which has 65,000 to 100,000 clones, around 90% seen once. Their antigens remain unidentified. The material was unstimulated CD8+ T cells sorted from spleen or lymph node cells, obtained before transplant. Source of these receptors: a human donor who was the organ donor for an intestinal transplant.

J is TRBJ1-2 and V is TRBV12-5; D is uncertain. V was clipped by 0 bases and J by 2 bases, with 10 bases between them. Per the germline V gene, CDR1 is LGHNT and CDR2 is FRNRAP. The CDR3 sequence is 15 residues long. The CDR3 loop is CASGLVPRGNYGYTF. The CDR3 DNA reads TGTGCTAGTGGTTTGGTACCACGGGGAAACTATGGCTACACCTTC. Based on the CDR3 plus reference TRBV12-5 and TRBJ1-2, the full variable domain is DARVTQTPRHKVTEMGQEVTMRCQPILGHNTVFWYRQTMMQGLELLAYFRNRAPLDDSGMPKDRFSAEMPDATLATLKIQPSEPRDSAVYFCASGLVPRGNYGYTFGSGTRLTVV.

The V gene is TRBV29-1, the J gene TRBJ1-1; no clear D gene. CDR1 and CDR2 (germline): SQVTM, ANQGSEA. CDR3 length: 15 residues. The germline V and J ends were trimmed by 0 bases and 2 bases, with 13 bases remaining between them. CDR3 residues: CSVEDRRQTNTEAFF. CDR3 bases: TGCAGCGTTGAAGATCGTCGACAAACCAACACTGAAGCTTTCTTT.

V usage is TRBV11-1 and J usage is TRBJ1-2; a weak D match, TRBD1 (6 bases). Germline-derived CDR1 and CDR2 are SGHAT and FQDESV (reference sequence). The V end lost 5 bases, the J end lost 5 bases, and 18 bases lay between the germline ends. CDR3 length: 15 residues. DNA for the CDR3: TGTGCCAGCAGCACCAGGCCCCAGGGGAAGTATGGCTACACCTTC. This gives the protein CASSTRPQGKYGYTF.

This chain uses TRBV4-2 with TRBJ2-1, with TRBD2 identical over 9 bases. V lost 4 bases and J lost 12; bases outside the gene matches: 10. CDR3 size: 14 residues. Germline loops: CDR1 LGHNA, CDR2 YNFKEQ. In DNA form, the CDR3 reads TGTGCCAGCAGCCCCCGACTAGCGGCCAACGGGCAGTTCTTC. Protein sequence: CASSPRLAANGQFF.

The J gene is TRBJ2-1, the V gene TRBV7-3; 8 bases map to TRBD1. Germline CDR1 is SGHTA and CDR2 is FQGTGA. The CDR3 has 13 amino acids. Trimming took 8 bases from V and 8 from J; bases not matched to a gene: 8. In DNA form, the CDR3 reads TGTGCCAGCGCACAGGGGGTTTTGGATGAGCAGTTCTTC. Its protein product is CASAQGVLDEQFF.

The chain carries TRBV7-2 and TRBJ2-5, with 7 nucleotides matching TRBD2. Losses at the gene ends were 5 bases for V and 4 bases for J; bases not matched to a gene: 7. The germline CDR1 and CDR2 sequences are SGHTA and FQGNSA. This CDR3 has 14 residues. The DNA for the CDR3 is TGTGCCAGCAGCGAACCGGGACTACGAGAGACCCAGTACTTC. Translation gives CASSEPGLRETQYF.

The chain has TRBV19 and TRBJ2-2; D is possibly TRBD1 (6 bases). The germline CDR1 and CDR2 sequences are LNHDA and SQIVND (reference sequence). Trimming stripped 9 bases from V and 1 base from J, with 9 bases between. The CDR3 extends over 13 amino acids. In DNA form, the CDR3 reads TGTGCCAGCCGGGGACAGAACACCGGGGAGCTGTTTTTT. Translating gives CASRGQNTGELFF.

This chain joins TRBV7-9 and TRBJ2-7; 7 bases match TRBD1. Losses at the gene ends were 9 bases for V and 3 bases for J; bases not matched to a gene: 11. CDR3 length equals 14 residues. Germline CDR1 reads SEHNR; CDR2 reads FQNEAQ (reference sequence). This chain's CDR3 is CASQNTGEGYEQYF. As DNA, the CDR3 is TGTGCCAGTCAAAACACAGGGGAAGGCTACGAGCAGTACTTC.

The chain combines TRBV5-1 with TRBJ2-1, with TRBD1 matching 7 bases. CDR1 is SGHRS and CDR2 is YFSETQ in the germline V gene. The CDR3 totals 14 residues. V was pared by 0 bases and J by 7 bases, with 4 bases of the junction left unmatched. The CDR3 spells CASSLGQGTNEQFF. CDR3 in DNA: TGCGCCAGCAGCTTGGGACAGGGTACAAATGAGCAGTTCTTC.